This section outlines one TCR beta chain sequence together with its context. Trimming removed 0 bases at V and 4 bases at J, with 14 bases between. Germline assignment: CDR1 SGHRS and CDR2 YFSETQ. CDR3 length: 16 amino acids. The data are from a study of blood T cell repertoires in COVID-19. TCRdb's copy holds only in-frame clones and misses some; the assay was immunoSEQ multiplex PCR. The sample records over 100,000 clones, 85% to 90% being singletons. The chain links TRBV5-1 to TRBJ1-3; D gene ambiguous. The receptor's source is a man between 60 and 70 years old with COVID-19, enrolled during active disease. The sample comprised peripheral blood. The CDR3: CASSLVGSQPGNTIYF. As DNA, the CDR3 is TGCGCCAGCAGCTTGGTTGGGAGCCAACCCGGAAACACCATATATTTT.